A selection of T cell receptor beta chains follows, all from one sample in a study of human T cells and chemical hapten exposure. Each CDR3 protein gets one entry after TCRdb re-called the RACE reads with MiXCR. The profile shows 95,000 to 150,000 distinct CDR3 sequences, 10% to 12% of them singletons. The source material was whole blood, sampled in connection with sensitization to the hapten diphenylcyclopropenone (DPC). Source of these receptors: a woman aged 45-65 years with alopecia areata. Some clones in this sample may be carry-over from other donors' samples. The CDR3 runs from the conserved cysteine through the conserved F or W. D genes are given only for firm matches. Clone size is given for some rows only: seen once, a few or many times, or a class if the clone is expanded.

J gene: TRBJ2-1; D gene: NA; V gene: TRBV3-1; clone size: NA; CDR3 protein: CASTNTGEADEQFF; CDR3 DNA: TGTGCCAGCACCAACACAGGGGAGGCCGATGAGCAGTTCTTC
J gene: TRBJ2-1; D gene: NA; V gene: TRBV7-2; clone size: NA; CDR3 protein: CASSSHERASYNEQFF; CDR3 DNA: TGTGCCAGCAGCTCCCACGAGCGGGCCTCCTACAATGAGCAGTTCTTC
J gene: TRBJ2-3; D gene: NA; V gene: TRBV6-2/TRBV6-3; clone size: many; CDR3 protein: CASSRRRGITDTQYF; CDR3 DNA: TGTGCCAGCTCCAGACGGCGAGGGATCACAGATACGCAGTATTTT
J gene: TRBJ1-6; D gene: NA; V gene: TRBV27; clone size: NA; CDR3 protein: CASSLVGHNSPLNF; CDR3 DNA: TGTGCCAGCTCCCTAGTAGGCCATAATTCACCCCTCAACTTT
J gene: TRBJ2-4; D gene: NA; V gene: TRBV28; clone size: NA; CDR3 protein: CASSFPGQIAKNIQYF; CDR3 DNA: TGTGCCAGCAGTTTCCCGGGGCAGATAGCCAAAAACATTCAGTACTTC
J gene: TRBJ1-1; D gene: NA; V gene: TRBV15; clone size: many; CDR3 protein: CATSREPGTEAFF; CDR3 DNA: TGTGCCACCAGCAGAGAACCAGGGACTGAAGCTTTCTTT
J gene: TRBJ2-7; D gene: NA; V gene: TRBV7-9; clone size: many; CDR3 protein: CASSPLGLYEQYF; CDR3 DNA: TGTGCCAGCAGCCCCCTTGGGTTATACGAGCAGTACTTC
J gene: TRBJ1-1; D gene: TRBD1; V gene: TRBV5-4; clone size: few; CDR3 protein: CASSRMDRDTEAFF; CDR3 DNA: TGTGCCAGCAGCAGGATGGACAGGGACACTGAAGCTTTCTTT
J gene: TRBJ2-3; D gene: TRBD2; V gene: TRBV9; clone size: few; CDR3 protein: CASNGGATSTDTQYF; CDR3 DNA: TGTGCCAGCAACGGGGGGGCGACGAGCACAGATACGCAGTATTTT
J gene: TRBJ1-3; D gene: NA; V gene: TRBV29-1; clone size: few; CDR3 protein: CSVLSGPGNTIYF; CDR3 DNA: TGCAGCGTTCTATCAGGGCCGGGAAACACCATATATTTT
J gene: TRBJ2-6; D gene: NA; V gene: TRBV27; clone size: few; CDR3 protein: CASRPGRSGANVLTF; CDR3 DNA: TGTGCCAGCAGGCCGGGGCGCTCTGGGGCCAACGTCCTGACTTTC
J gene: TRBJ2-3; D gene: NA; V gene: TRBV4-2; clone size: NA; CDR3 protein: CASSQVTGASTDTQYF; CDR3 DNA: TGTGCCAGCAGCCAAGTCACGGGGGCCAGCACAGATACGCAGTATTTT
J gene: TRBJ1-2; D gene: NA; V gene: TRBV7-9; clone size: few; CDR3 protein: CASSLIDYSGGYTF; CDR3 DNA: TGTGCCAGCAGCTTAATTGACTACTCCGGCGGCTACACCTTC
J gene: TRBJ2-3; D gene: NA; V gene: TRBV20-1; clone size: few; CDR3 protein: CSARDGGRDTQYF; CDR3 DNA: TGCAGTGCTAGAGACGGGGGGCGAGATACGCAGTATTTT
J gene: TRBJ1-2; D gene: NA; V gene: TRBV20-1; clone size: few; CDR3 protein: CSASLPNYGYTF; CDR3 DNA: TGCAGTGCTAGTTTACCTAACTATGGCTACACCTTC
J gene: TRBJ2-5; D gene: NA; V gene: TRBV5-1; clone size: few; CDR3 protein: CASSPDGEETQYF; CDR3 DNA: TGCGCCAGCAGCCCGGACGGGGAAGAGACCCAGTACTTC
J gene: TRBJ1-3; D gene: NA; V gene: TRBV2; clone size: NA; CDR3 protein: CASSGNLGRTRGNTIYF; CDR3 DNA: TGTGCCAGCAGTGGGAATTTGGGGAGGACTAGAGGAAACACCATATATTTT
J gene: TRBJ2-5; D gene: TRBD2; V gene: TRBV3-1; clone size: NA; CDR3 protein: CASSQGPTSVEETQYF; CDR3 DNA: TGTGCCAGCAGCCAAGGGCCCACTAGCGTAGAAGAGACCCAGTACTTC
J gene: TRBJ2-7; D gene: TRBD2; V gene: TRBV20-1; clone size: NA; CDR3 protein: CSASKLANTYEQYF; CDR3 DNA: TGCAGTGCTAGTAAACTAGCGAACACCTACGAGCAGTACTTC
J gene: TRBJ1-5; D gene: NA; V gene: TRBV5-1; clone size: NA; CDR3 protein: CASSLEGLGPQHF; CDR3 DNA: TGCGCCAGCAGCTTGGAGGGGCTTGGGCCCCAGCATTTT
J gene: TRBJ1-5; D gene: TRBD1; V gene: TRBV28; clone size: few; CDR3 protein: CASNIRQGDSNQPQHF; CDR3 DNA: TGTGCCAGCAATATAAGACAGGGGGATAGCAATCAGCCCCAGCATTTT
J gene: TRBJ1-1; D gene: NA; V gene: TRBV5-6; clone size: NA; CDR3 protein: CASSFGGSAEAFF; CDR3 DNA: TGTGCCAGCAGCTTCGGGGGTTCGGCTGAAGCTTTCTTT
J gene: TRBJ2-5; D gene: TRBD1; V gene: TRBV12-3/TRBV12-4; clone size: many; CDR3 protein: CASSEPGQGKETQYF; CDR3 DNA: TGTGCCAGCAGTGAGCCGGGACAGGGAAAAGAGACCCAGTACTTC
J gene: TRBJ2-7; D gene: NA; V gene: TRBV28; clone size: NA; CDR3 protein: CASSKLGEQYF; CDR3 DNA: TGTGCCAGCAGTAAGCTCGGCGAGCAGTACTTC
J gene: TRBJ1-5; D gene: NA; V gene: TRBV20-1; clone size: few; CDR3 protein: CSARPQPGEANQPQHF; CDR3 DNA: TGCAGTGCTAGACCCCAACCCGGGGAGGCCAATCAGCCCCAGCATTTT
J gene: TRBJ2-1; D gene: NA; V gene: TRBV4-2; clone size: NA; CDR3 protein: CASSPSDSYNEQFF; CDR3 DNA: TGTGCCAGCAGCCCTAGCGACTCCTACAATGAGCAGTTCTTC
J gene: TRBJ1-5; D gene: NA; V gene: TRBV6-5; clone size: many; CDR3 protein: CASSPTGYQPQHF; CDR3 DNA: TGTGCCAGCAGTCCTACAGGGTACCAGCCCCAGCATTTT
J gene: TRBJ1-5; D gene: TRBD1; V gene: TRBV12-3/TRBV12-4; clone size: NA; CDR3 protein: CASSLPQGMRTPQHF; CDR3 DNA: TGTGCCAGCAGTTTACCACAGGGGATGCGTACGCCCCAGCATTTT
J gene: TRBJ2-2; D gene: TRBD2; V gene: TRBV6-5; clone size: many; CDR3 protein: CASSETSGSGGFGELFF; CDR3 DNA: TGTGCCAGCAGTGAGACTAGCGGGAGTGGAGGATTCGGGGAGCTGTTTTTT
J gene: TRBJ2-7; D gene: NA; V gene: TRBV7-2; clone size: NA; CDR3 protein: CASSLGWNSAYEQYF; CDR3 DNA: TGTGCCAGCAGCTTGGGTTGGAACAGCGCCTACGAGCAGTACTTC
J gene: TRBJ1-5; D gene: NA; V gene: TRBV20-1; clone size: NA; CDR3 protein: CSARSGFWNQPQHF; CDR3 DNA: TGCAGTGCTAGATCAGGGTTTTGGAATCAGCCCCAGCATTTT
J gene: TRBJ1-1; D gene: NA; V gene: TRBV7-9; clone size: NA; CDR3 protein: CASSRQMNTEAFF; CDR3 DNA: TGTGCCAGCAGCCGACAGATGAACACTGAAGCTTTCTTT
J gene: TRBJ1-1; D gene: NA; V gene: TRBV28; clone size: few; CDR3 protein: CASSIPPGQSEAFF; CDR3 DNA: TGTGCCAGCAGTATACCCCCCGGACAGAGTGAAGCTTTCTTT
J gene: TRBJ2-7; D gene: NA; V gene: TRBV7-6; clone size: NA; CDR3 protein: CASSLARGLGATYEQYF; CDR3 DNA: TGTGCCAGCAGCTTAGCGCGCGGGTTGGGTGCCACCTACGAGCAGTACTTC
J gene: TRBJ2-3; D gene: TRBD2; V gene: TRBV29-1; clone size: NA; CDR3 protein: CSALSGGSFTDTQYF; CDR3 DNA: TGCAGCGCCCTTAGCGGGGGCTCTTTCACAGATACGCAGTATTTT
J gene: TRBJ2-3; D gene: TRBD1; V gene: TRBV18; clone size: NA; CDR3 protein: CASSLPGQSTDTQYF; CDR3 DNA: TGTGCCAGCTCCCTCCCGGGACAGAGCACAGATACGCAGTATTTT
J gene: TRBJ2-1; D gene: NA; V gene: TRBV29-1; clone size: many; CDR3 protein: CSVVVWALDGNEQFF; CDR3 DNA: TGCAGCGTTGTAGTCTGGGCCCTGGATGGGAATGAGCAGTTCTTC
J gene: TRBJ1-1; D gene: NA; V gene: TRBV20-1; clone size: many; CDR3 protein: CSARKTLNTEAFF; CDR3 DNA: TGCAGTGCTAGAAAAACGCTGAACACTGAAGCTTTCTTT
J gene: TRBJ1-5; D gene: NA; V gene: TRBV18; clone size: few; CDR3 protein: CASSPQGDQPQHF; CDR3 DNA: TGTGCCAGCTCACCACAGGGGGATCAGCCCCAGCATTTT
J gene: TRBJ2-1; D gene: NA; V gene: TRBV2; clone size: NA; CDR3 protein: CASSDGTYNEQFF; CDR3 DNA: TGTGCCAGCAGTGATGGGACCTACAATGAGCAGTTCTTC